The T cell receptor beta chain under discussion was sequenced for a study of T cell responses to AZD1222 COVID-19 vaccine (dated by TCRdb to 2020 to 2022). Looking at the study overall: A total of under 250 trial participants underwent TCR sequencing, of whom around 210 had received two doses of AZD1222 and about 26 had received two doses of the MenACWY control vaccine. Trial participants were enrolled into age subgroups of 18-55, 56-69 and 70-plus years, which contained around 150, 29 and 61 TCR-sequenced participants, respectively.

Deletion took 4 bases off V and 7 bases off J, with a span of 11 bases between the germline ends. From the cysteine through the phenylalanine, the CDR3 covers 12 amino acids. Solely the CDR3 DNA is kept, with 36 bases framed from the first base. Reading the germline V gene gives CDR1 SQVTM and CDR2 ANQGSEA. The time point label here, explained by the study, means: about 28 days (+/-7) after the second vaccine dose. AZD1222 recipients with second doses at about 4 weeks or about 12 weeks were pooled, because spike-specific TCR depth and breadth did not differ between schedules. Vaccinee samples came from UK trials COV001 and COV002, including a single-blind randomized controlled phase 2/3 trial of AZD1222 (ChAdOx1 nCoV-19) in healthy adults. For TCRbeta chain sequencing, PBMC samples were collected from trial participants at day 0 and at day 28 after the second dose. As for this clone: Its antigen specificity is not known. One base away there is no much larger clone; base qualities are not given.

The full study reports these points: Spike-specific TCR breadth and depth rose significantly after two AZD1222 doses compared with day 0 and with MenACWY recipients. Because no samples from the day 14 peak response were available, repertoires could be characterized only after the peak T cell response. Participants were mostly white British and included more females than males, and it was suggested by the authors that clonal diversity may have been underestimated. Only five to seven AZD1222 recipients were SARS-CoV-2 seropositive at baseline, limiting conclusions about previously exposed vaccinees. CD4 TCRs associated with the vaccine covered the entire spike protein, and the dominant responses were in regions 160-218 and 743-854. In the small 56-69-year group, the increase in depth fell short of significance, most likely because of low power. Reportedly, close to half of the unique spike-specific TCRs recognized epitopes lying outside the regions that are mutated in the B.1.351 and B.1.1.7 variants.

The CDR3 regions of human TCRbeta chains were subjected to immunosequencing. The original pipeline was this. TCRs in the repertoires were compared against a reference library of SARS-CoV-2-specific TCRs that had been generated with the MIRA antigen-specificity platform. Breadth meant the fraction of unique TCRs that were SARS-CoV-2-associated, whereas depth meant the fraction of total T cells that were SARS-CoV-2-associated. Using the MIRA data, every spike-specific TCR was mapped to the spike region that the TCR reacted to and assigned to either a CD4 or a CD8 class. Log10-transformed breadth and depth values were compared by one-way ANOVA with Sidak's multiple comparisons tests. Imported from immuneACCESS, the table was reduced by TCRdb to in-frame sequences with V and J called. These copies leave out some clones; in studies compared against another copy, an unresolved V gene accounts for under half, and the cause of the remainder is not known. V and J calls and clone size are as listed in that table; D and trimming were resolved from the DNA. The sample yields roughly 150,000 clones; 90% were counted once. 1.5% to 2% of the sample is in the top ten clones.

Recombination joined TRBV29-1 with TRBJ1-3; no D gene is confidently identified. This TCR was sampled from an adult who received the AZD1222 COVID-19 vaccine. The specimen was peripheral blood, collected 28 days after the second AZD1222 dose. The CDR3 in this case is CSVGDTRNTIYF. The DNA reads TGCAGCGTTGGAGACACGCGGAACACCATATATTTT.